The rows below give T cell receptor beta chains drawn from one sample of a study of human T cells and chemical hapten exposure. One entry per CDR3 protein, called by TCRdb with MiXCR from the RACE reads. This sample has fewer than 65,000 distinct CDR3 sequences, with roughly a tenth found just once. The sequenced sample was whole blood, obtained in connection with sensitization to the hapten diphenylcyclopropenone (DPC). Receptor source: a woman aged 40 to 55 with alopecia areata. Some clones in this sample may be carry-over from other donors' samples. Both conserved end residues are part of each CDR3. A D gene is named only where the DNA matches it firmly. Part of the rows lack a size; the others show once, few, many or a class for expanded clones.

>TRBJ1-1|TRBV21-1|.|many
CASSGPWNTEAFF
TGTGCCAGCAGTGGACCTTGGAACACTGAAGCTTTCTTT
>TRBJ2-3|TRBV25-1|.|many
CASRGVYTDTQYF
TGTGCCAGCAGAGGGGTTTACACAGATACGCAGTATTTT
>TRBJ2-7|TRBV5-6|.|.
CASSSDSAGIYEQYF
TGTGCCAGCAGCTCCGACAGCGCAGGGATCTACGAGCAGTACTTC
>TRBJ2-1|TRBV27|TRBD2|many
CASSLASGGPYNEQFF
TGTGCCAGCAGTTTGGCTAGCGGGGGGCCCTACAATGAGCAGTTCTTC
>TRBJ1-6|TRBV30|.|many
CAWSVPWGEADSPLHF
TGTGCCTGGAGTGTTCCGTGGGGGGAGGCGGATTCACCCCTCCACTTT
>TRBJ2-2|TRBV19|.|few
CASSVRGRTGELFF
TGTGCCAGTAGTGTCAGGGGTCGGACCGGGGAGCTGTTTTTT
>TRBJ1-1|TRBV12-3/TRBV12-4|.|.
CASSFRGSEAFF
TGTGCCAGCAGTTTTAGGGGATCTGAAGCTTTCTTT
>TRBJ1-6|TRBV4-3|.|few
CASSQWGNSPLHF
TGCGCCAGCAGCCAGTGGGGGAATTCACCCCTCCACTTT
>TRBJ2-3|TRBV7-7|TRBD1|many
CASSGTGGADTQYF
TGTGCCAGCAGCGGCACAGGGGGCGCAGATACGCAGTATTTT
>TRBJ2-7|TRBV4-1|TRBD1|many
CASSRTGGEQYF
TGCGCCAGCAGCCGGACAGGGGGGGAGCAGTACTTC
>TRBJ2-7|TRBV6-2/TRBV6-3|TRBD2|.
CATRVWTGGYEQYF
TGTGCCACCCGAGTTTGGACGGGGGGATACGAGCAGTACTTC
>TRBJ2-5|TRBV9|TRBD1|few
CASSGYDRGETQYF
TGTGCCAGCAGCGGATACGACAGGGGAGAGACCCAGTACTTC
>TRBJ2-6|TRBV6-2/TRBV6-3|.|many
CASSSDSGANVLTF
TGTGCCAGCAGTTCCGATTCTGGGGCCAACGTCCTGACTTTC
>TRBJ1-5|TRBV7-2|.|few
CASSFSSGASNQPQHF
TGTGCCAGCAGCTTCAGTTCGGGGGCTAGCAATCAGCCCCAGCATTTT
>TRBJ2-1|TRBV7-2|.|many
CASGTAGNEQFF
TGTGCCAGCGGGACTGCGGGGAATGAGCAGTTCTTC
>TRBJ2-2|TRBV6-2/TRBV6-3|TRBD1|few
CASRTGQGPTGELFF
TGTGCCAGCAGGACGGGACAGGGGCCCACCGGGGAGCTGTTTTTT
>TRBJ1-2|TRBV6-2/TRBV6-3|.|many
CATGERVGGYTF
TGTGCCACCGGGGAGCGTGTCGGAGGCTACACCTTC
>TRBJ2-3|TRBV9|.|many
CASSVEVEGFTDTQYF
TGTGCCAGCAGCGTAGAGGTGGAGGGCTTCACAGATACGCAGTATTTT
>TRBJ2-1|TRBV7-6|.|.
CASSLEDFSANNEQFF
TGTGCCAGCAGCTTAGAGGACTTTAGTGCGAACAATGAGCAGTTCTTC
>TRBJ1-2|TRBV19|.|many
CASSTPGDGYGYTF
TGTGCCAGTAGTACCCCGGGGGACGGCTATGGCTACACCTTC
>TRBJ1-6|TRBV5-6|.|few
CASSFWAPSSYNSPLHF
TGTGCCAGCAGCTTCTGGGCGCCGAGCTCCTATAATTCACCCCTCCACTTT
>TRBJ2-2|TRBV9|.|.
CASSVGVAKAGELFF
TGTGCCAGCAGCGTAGGGGTAGCGAAGGCCGGGGAGCTGTTTTTT
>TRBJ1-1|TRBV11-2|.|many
CASSSPLGQKNTEAFF
TGTGCCAGCAGCTCACCTTTAGGACAGAAGAACACTGAAGCTTTCTTT
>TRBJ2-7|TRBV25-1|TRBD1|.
CASTRTGSYEQYF
TGTGCCAGCACCCGGACAGGGTCCTACGAGCAGTACTTC
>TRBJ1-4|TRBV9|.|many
CASSLDGNEKLFF
TGTGCCAGCAGCCTGGACGGGAATGAAAAACTGTTTTTT
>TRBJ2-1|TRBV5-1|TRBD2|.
CASSLARLAETNEQFF
TGCGCCAGCAGCTTGGCCCGGCTAGCGGAAACCAATGAGCAGTTCTTC
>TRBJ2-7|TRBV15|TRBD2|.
CATSRGPGLAGGFRTYEQYF
TGTGCCACCAGCAGAGGACCGGGACTAGCGGGGGGGTTTCGGACCTACGAGCAGTACTTC
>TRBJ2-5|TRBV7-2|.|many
CASSLGQETQYF
TGTGCCAGCAGCTTAGGTCAAGAGACCCAGTACTTC
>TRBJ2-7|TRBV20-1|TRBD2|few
CSALLAGDYEQYF
TGCAGTGCACTACTAGCGGGGGACTACGAGCAGTACTTC
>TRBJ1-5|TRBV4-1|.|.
CASSQDQGTHQPQHF
TGCGCCAGCAGCCAAGACCAAGGGACACATCAGCCCCAGCATTTT
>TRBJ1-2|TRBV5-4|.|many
CASSLEWGASGYTF
TGTGCCAGCAGCCTTGAATGGGGGGCGAGCGGCTACACCTTC
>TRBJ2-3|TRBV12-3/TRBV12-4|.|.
CASSGTSGVTDTQYF
TGTGCCAGCAGCGGGACAAGCGGGGTAACAGATACGCAGTATTTT
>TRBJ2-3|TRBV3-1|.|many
CASSQVRSDTQYF
TGTGCCAGCAGCCAAGTCAGGTCCGATACGCAGTATTTT
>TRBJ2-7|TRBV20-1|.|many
CSARDGWRANPHEQYF
TGCAGTGCTAGAGATGGCTGGCGCGCCAACCCCCACGAGCAGTACTTC
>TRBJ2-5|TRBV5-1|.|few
CASFSLGAPQETQYF
TGCGCCAGCTTCAGTTTGGGGGCCCCCCAAGAGACCCAGTACTTC
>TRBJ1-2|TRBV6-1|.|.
CASRDYGYTF
TGTGCCAGCAGGGACTATGGCTACACCTTC
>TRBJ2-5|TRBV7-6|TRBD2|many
CASSRGLAGGSTETQYF
TGTGCCAGCAGCCGAGGACTAGCGGGGGGAAGTACAGAGACCCAGTACTTC
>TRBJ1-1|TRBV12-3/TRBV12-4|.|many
CASSEPGTEAFF
TGTGCCAGCAGTGAGCCGGGGACTGAAGCTTTCTTT
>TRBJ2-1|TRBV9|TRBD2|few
CASSVGGGLAGLYYNEQFF
TGTGCCAGCAGCGTAGGAGGCGGACTAGCGGGGTTGTACTACAATGAGCAGTTCTTC
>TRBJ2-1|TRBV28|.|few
CASSRSRNEQFF
TGTGCCAGCAGCCGAAGTAGGAATGAGCAGTTCTTC
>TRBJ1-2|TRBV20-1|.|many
CSAGRRDYGYTF
TGCAGTGCTGGGCGGAGGGACTATGGCTACACCTTC
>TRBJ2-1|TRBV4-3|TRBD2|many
CASSQDGLAGRNNEQFF
TGCGCCAGCAGCCAGGATGGACTAGCGGGGCGAAACAATGAGCAGTTCTTC
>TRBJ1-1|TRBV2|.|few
CASNRANTEAFF
TGTGCCAGCAATAGGGCGAACACTGAAGCTTTCTTT
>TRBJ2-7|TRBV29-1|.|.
CSVAGPPKYEQYF
TGCAGCGTTGCGGGACCCCCCAAGTACGAGCAGTACTTC
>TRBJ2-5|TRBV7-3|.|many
CASSPNPQETQYF
TGTGCCAGCAGCCCCAACCCCCAAGAGACCCAGTACTTC
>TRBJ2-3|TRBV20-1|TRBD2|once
CSARLAGGFTDTQYF
TGCAGTGCTAGACTAGCGGGGGGCTTCACAGATACGCAGTATTTT
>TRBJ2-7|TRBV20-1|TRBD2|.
CSAQGTSGETYEQYF
TGCAGTGCTCAGGGGACTAGCGGGGAAACCTACGAGCAGTACTTC
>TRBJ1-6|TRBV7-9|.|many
CASSPIGSYNSPLHF
TGTGCCAGCAGCCCCATCGGCTCCTATAATTCACCCCTCCACTTT